This TCR beta chain originates from a study of OX40 agonist ivuxolimab in advanced cancers. Study-wide background: At 0.01 to 10 mg/kg, ivuxolimab was administered intravenously to patients every 2 weeks. Partial responses, seen in three patients, involved one hepatocellular carcinoma and two cutaneous melanomas.

Concerning this clone itself: Its antigen is not identified.

The study, taken as a whole, reports: No antigen was identified for the clonally expanded peripheral T cells.

Sequencing used immunoSEQ multiplex PCR; TCRdb keeps in-frame clones, though not all of them. The sample lists tens of thousands of clones, about 81% seen once, with over 2% in the top ten. Blood specimens came from baseline, cycle 4 day 1, and cycle 7 day 1. The clonotype comes from an adult with an advanced solid tumor such as melanoma, head and neck, liver or kidney cancer. The sample here was CD4+ or CD8+ T cells sorted from blood, taken in a trial of the OX40 agonist ivuxolimab.

DNA of the CDR3: TGTGCCAGCAGCCTCACCGCCCCGGTGGACGAGCAGTACTTC. This gives the protein CASSLTAPVDEQYF. The chain employs TRBV7-9 and TRBJ2-5, with D hard to call. The DNA end favors TRBJ2-7, so the J call may be wrong. Germline CDR1 and CDR2: SEHNR and FQNEAQ (reference sequence). This CDR3 has 14 residues.